This T cell receptor (beta chain) was obtained from a study of shared clonotypes between healthy human individuals. V lost 9 bases to trimming and J lost 6 bases, with 6 bases between them. CDR3 length: 9 amino acids. From germline, CDR1 is SGDLS and CDR2 YYNGEE. Every subset had its genomic DNA shared out evenly among several immunoSEQ plates. Each sorted subset replicate got 200 ng genomic DNA, 25,000 to 30,000 genomes. Original methodology: Junction-only sequences without quality scores came from ImmunoSEQ, so filtering differed. Only in-frame clones appear in the TCRdb table, and some are missing; sequencing was by immunoSEQ multiplex PCR. V and J calls and clone size are as listed in that table; D and trimming were resolved from the DNA. The sample lists some 2 million clones; 85% to 95% were seen once.

The source material was naive CD4+ T cells sorted from blood. Subset defined: CD45RA+ positively selected. The chain is built from TRBV9 and TRBJ1-2; D unclear. The sequence came from a man aged 18 to 29 in good health. In DNA form, the CDR3 reads TGTGCCAAAGGAGATGGCTACACCTTC. It is translated as CAKGDGYTF.